The sequence of this TCR beta chain was determined in a study of cytomegalovirus exposure and HLA in healthy donors. Germline values: CDR1 SQVTM, CDR2 ANQGSEA. The CDR3 is 13 residues long. J lost 7 bases, V lost 3 bases, and 6 bases had no gene match. Researchers ran the PCR with 60 Vbeta and 13 Jbeta primers. Measured with immunoSEQ multiplex PCR; TCRdb has only the in-frame clones, and not every one. The sample includes around 150,000 clones, roughly 84% of them seen just once. The chain uses TRBV29-1 and TRBJ2-4, with 7 nucleotides matching TRBD1. This sequence was found in a man aged 18 to 29 in good health and CMV-seropositive. Sequencing used PBMCs. This CDR3 reads CSVDLGQSNIQYF. CDR3 sequence (DNA): TGCAGCGTTGACTTGGGACAGTCCAACATTCAGTACTTC.